This T cell receptor beta chain originates from a study of beta chain features in type 1 diabetes. Study outcomes and limitations: All four CD4+ subsets from Type 1 diabetes patients carried moderately but significantly shorter TCRB CDR3s.

The investigators reverse transcribed all of the isolated RNA, so they sequenced expressed TCRB transcripts. The protocol was immunoSEQ multiplex PCR, while the TCRdb copy is restricted to in-frame clones and leaves out a portion. The sample yields around 430,000 clones, about 30% seen once. The CDR3 has 13 residues. The germline CDR1 and CDR2 sequences are SQVTM and ANQGSEA. J lost 4 bases, V lost 4 bases, and 2 bases had no gene match. A few counts support this clone. Its antigen is unknown. Material for sequencing was naive CD4+ T cells from blood. This clonotype was obtained from a man between 18 and 29 years old in good health. The gene calls are TRBV29-1 and TRBJ2-2, with TRBD1 matching 8 bases. The CDR3 spells CSVGTGITGELFF. CDR3 sequence (DNA): TGCAGCGTTGGGACAGGGATCACCGGGGAGCTGTTTTTT.